The source of this TCR beta chain is a study of blood T cell repertoires in COVID-19. Study overall: Some COVID-19 samples were acute and others convalescent; all came from the United States, Italy and Spain. From T cells, B-cell-depleted T cells, or PBMCs came the material, which was cDNA or gDNA.

This CDR3 is built from 14 residues. From germline, CDR1 is LNHDA and CDR2 SQIVND (reference sequence). The V and J ends lost 3 bases and 3 bases, in that order; junction bases with no gene match: 5. Original handling: Quantification of nucleated cells was approximated via reference gene primer amplification. Repertoires were generated with immunoSEQ multiplex PCR, while TCRdb's copy carries only in-frame clones and drops some. V and J calls and clone size are given by that table; D and trimming were obtained from the DNA. The sample lists about 54,000 clones, about 88% occurring once. The receptor was isolated from a man in his fifties or sixties with active COVID-19. This sequence joins TRBV19 and TRBJ2-7; 7 bases line up with TRBD2. Material for sequencing was peripheral blood. Written as DNA, the CDR3 is TGTGCCAGTAGTATTGGGCTAGCGGTCTACGAGCAGTACTTC. Translating it yields CASSIGLAVYEQYF.